Presented here are 25 T cell receptor beta chains from one specimen sequenced in a study of cytomegalovirus exposure and HLA in healthy donors. Amplification used 60 Vbeta primers and 13 Jbeta primers. Only in-frame clones appear in the TCRdb table, and some are missing; sequencing was by immunoSEQ multiplex PCR. Of around 200,000 clones listed, approximately 82% were seen once; the top ten hold about 0.58%. The sequencing sample was made of PBMCs. These receptors were collected from a woman aged 35 to 49 in good health and CMV-seronegative.

This chain joins TRBV10-3 and TRBJ1-1; 7 bases map to TRBD1. CDR1 is ENHRY, CDR2 SYGVKD, per germline. The CDR3 loop spans 14 amino acids. The trim removed 5 bases at V and 3 bases at J, leaving 6 bases unmatched. In nucleotides, the CDR3 is TGTGCCATCAGTAAGGGGGCGATGGACACTGAAGCTTTCTTT. Its protein is CAISKGAMDTEAFF.

This chain links TRBV6-1 with TRBJ1-6, with 9 bases aligning to TRBD1. This CDR3 is built from 15 residues. Losses at the gene ends were 5 bases for V and 10 bases for J; bases not matched to a gene: 9. The germline CDR1 and CDR2 sequences are MNHNS and SASEGT. CDR3 in DNA: TGTGCCAGCAGTCTCCGGGACAGGGTAGGGTCACCCCTCCACTTT. It specifies CASSLRDRVGSPLHF.

The V and J genes are TRBV28 and TRBJ1-6; possibly TRBD1 for D (6 bases). Germline V gives CDR1 MDHEN, CDR2 SYDVKM. V dropped 3 bases and J dropped 15 bases, with 15 bases sitting between them. This CDR3 contains 13 residues. This CDR3 reads CASSFQLQGDLHF. The CDR3 DNA follows: TGTGCCAGCAGTTTCCAACTACAGGGTGACCTCCACTTT.

The V gene is TRBV7-9, the J gene TRBJ1-5; D is perhaps TRBD1 (6 bases). Looked up from germline, CDR1 is SEHNR and CDR2 is FQNEAQ (reference sequence). The V gene lost 5 bases and the J gene lost 5 bases, with 13 bases spanning the gap. This CDR3 has 14 amino acids. The CDR3 coding sequence is TGTGCCAGCAGCCATGAGGGGGGGGATCAGCCCCAGCATTTT. Translated: CASSHEGGDQPQHF.

The gene calls are TRBV19 and TRBJ2-1; possible D gene TRBD1, 5 bases. Trimming left V 1 base short and J 7 bases short, with 8 bases between. This CDR3 is 13 amino acids long. The V gene's germline CDR1 is LNHDA and CDR2 SQIVND (reference sequence). CDR3: CASSIGAGNEQFF. As DNA, the CDR3 is TGTGCCAGTAGTATAGGGGCAGGGAATGAGCAGTTCTTC. The full variable domain, rest sourced from reference TRBV19 and TRBJ2-1, is DGGITQSPKYLFRKEGQNVTLSCEQNLNHDAMYWYRQDPGQGLRLIYYSQIVNDFQKGDIAEGYSVSREKKESFPLTVTSAQKNPTAFYLCASSIGAGNEQFFGPGTRLTVL.

This chain uses TRBV30 with TRBJ2-1; 10 bases match TRBD1. The germline gives CDR1 GTSNPN, CDR2 SVGIG (reference sequence). J was trimmed by 4 bases and V by 5 bases; bases with no gene match: 14. This CDR3 has 17 amino acids. For the CDR3, the DNA is TGTGCCTGGGACCCGGGACAGGGGCTTCCTGCTTACAATGAGCAGTTCTTC. Translated: CAWDPGQGLPAYNEQFF.

This clone was observed a single time. This chain links TRBV11-3 with TRBJ2-7, with TRBD1 identical over 9 bases. Germline CDR1 reads SGHNT; CDR2 reads YENEEA. J lost 1 base, V lost 6 bases, and 4 bases had no gene match. The CDR3 covers 14 residues. CDR3 loop: CASSRGQGSYEQYF. The CDR3 DNA follows: TGTGCCAGCAGTCGCGGACAGGGGTCCTACGAGCAGTACTTC.

This clone was seen only once. The CDR3 nucleotides read TGTGCCAGCACCCGACAGGCCTCCAATTTGTATGGCTACACCTTC. Residues: CASTRQASNLYGYTF. The chain is built from TRBV13 and TRBJ1-2, with a tentative D call TRBD1 (6 bases). Looked up from germline, CDR1 is PRHDT and CDR2 is FYEKMQ (reference sequence). The length of the CDR3 is 15 residues. Trimming removed 7 bases at V and 5 bases at J, with 20 bases between.

The chain joins TRBV4-2 to TRBJ2-5; D unresolved. The DNA end is a closer match to TRBJ2-7, so the J assignment may be wrong. The CDR3 is 16 amino acids. The germline gives CDR1 LGHNA, CDR2 YNFKEQ. DNA for the CDR3: TGTGCCAGCAGCCAAGACGCGTCAAGGAGCTCCTACGAGCAGTACTTC. Translated, it gives CASSQDASRSSYEQYF.

V and J are TRBV6-5 and TRBJ1-1; D might be TRBD1 (6 bases). V was shortened by 6 bases and J by 2 bases, with 16 bases between the two germline ends. This CDR3 is built from 15 residues. CDR1 and CDR2 (germline): MNHEY, SVGAGI. CDR3 amino acids: CASRYRRQANTEAFF. The CDR3 DNA reads as TGTGCCAGCAGGTACCGCAGACAGGCCAACACTGAAGCTTTCTTT.

The chain links TRBV29-1 to TRBJ1-1; possible D gene TRBD1, 6 bases. V lost 7 bases and J 1 base, leaving 10 bases between the germline ends. The CDR3 totals 12 residues. Germline lookup yields CDR1 SQVTM and CDR2 ANQGSEA. This CDR3 is CSGGGQNTEAFF. In nucleotides, the CDR3 is TGCAGCGGGGGGGGACAGAACACTGAAGCTTTCTTT.

The rearrangement uses TRBV2 and TRBJ1-1; tentative D call: TRBD1 (5 bases). Germline V gives CDR1 SNHLY, CDR2 FYNNEI. This CDR3 has 13 amino acids. V was shortened by 4 bases and J by 5 bases, with 11 bases between the two germline ends. CDR3 in amino acids: CASSVAGLTEAFF. In DNA, the CDR3 is TGTGCCAGCAGTGTCGCAGGGTTGACTGAAGCTTTCTTT.

This sequence joins TRBV29-1 and TRBJ1-5, with 7 bases fitting TRBD1. V dropped 3 bases and J dropped 0; count of bases not matched to a gene: 2. Germline assignment: CDR1 SQVTM and CDR2 ANQGSEA. This CDR3 comprises 14 residues. CDR3 region: CSVDTGDSNQPQHF. CDR3 nucleotide sequence: TGCAGCGTTGACACAGGGGATAGCAATCAGCCCCAGCATTTT.

The rearrangement joins TRBV28 to TRBJ1-4, with 8 bases that match TRBD1. This CDR3 spans 14 amino acids. Germline V gene sequence: CDR1 MDHEN, CDR2 SYDVKM. The V gene end was trimmed by 2 bases and the J gene end by 7 bases; junction bases not matched to a gene: 3. CDR3 nucleotide sequence: TGTGCCAGCAGTTTAATGACAGGGGTTGAAAAACTGTTTTTT. It yields the protein CASSLMTGVEKLFF.

This chain links TRBV7-9 with TRBJ1-6; 7 nucleotides align to TRBD1. The length of the CDR3 is 14 residues. Germline values: CDR1 SEHNR, CDR2 FQNEAQ (reference sequence). Trimming removed 2 bases from V and 5 bases from J; junction bases left unmatched: 0. In nucleotides, the CDR3 is TGTGCCAGCAGCTTACAGGGGGATAATTCACCCCTCCACTTT. Its translation is CASSLQGDNSPLHF.

This clone was observed a handful of times. J is TRBJ1-1 and V is TRBV7-3; D ambiguous. The germline V and J ends were trimmed by 5 bases and 6 bases, with 16 bases remaining between them. CDR3 size: 14 residues. CDR1 and CDR2 (germline): SGHTA, FQGTGA. The CDR3: CASSQGRLSAEAFF. The CDR3 DNA follows: TGTGCCAGCAGCCAAGGGAGATTGTCTGCTGAAGCTTTCTTT.

This chain joins TRBV2 and TRBJ1-1; 7 bases align to TRBD1. Germline CDR1 SNHLY, CDR2 FYNNEI. V was clipped by 2 bases and J by 5 bases; unmatched bases: 2. The CDR3 sequence is 13 residues long. CDR3 DNA: TGTGCCAGCAGTGAAACGACAGGGACTGAAGCTTTCTTT. Protein: CASSETTGTEAFF.

Details on this clone: Germline and junction disagree at one end, which may indicate a read error. The chain combines TRBV7-9 with TRBJ1-1; D not resolved. This CDR3 has 11 amino acids. The germline V gene has CDR1 SEHNR and CDR2 FQNEAQ (reference sequence). CDR3 in amino acids: CSSSLGAEAFF. CDR3 sequence (DNA): TGTTCCAGCAGCTTAGGCGCTGAAGCTTTCTTT.

The gene calls are TRBV19 and TRBJ1-5; 9 bases map to TRBD1. The CDR3 covers 15 residues. V shed 0 bases, J shed 6 bases, and the junction held 3 bases outside the gene matches. The V gene's germline CDR1 is LNHDA and CDR2 SQIVND (reference sequence). This chain's CDR3 is CASSIDTGQGQPQHF. The CDR3 nucleotides read TGTGCCAGTAGTATAGATACGGGACAGGGTCAGCCCCAGCATTTT.

The gene calls are TRBV7-9 and TRBJ1-4; TRBD1 matches 8 bases. Losses at the gene ends were 7 bases for V and 4 bases for J; bases not matched to a gene: 8. The CDR3 consists of 15 residues. In germline, CDR1 is SEHNR, CDR2 FQNEAQ (reference sequence). The CDR3 sequence: CASTAGGGFNEKLFF. CDR3 DNA: TGTGCCAGCACCGCAGGGGGCGGTTTTAATGAAAAACTGTTTTTT.

V gene TRBV5-8 combines with J gene TRBJ1-6; possible D gene TRBD1, 5 bases. V was pared by 2 bases and J by 13 bases, with 25 bases between. The CDR3 contains 17 residues. Germline V gives CDR1 SGHTS, CDR2 YDEGEE. The CDR3 loop is CASSFSTSTAPSRPLHF. CDR3 nucleotides: TGTGCCAGCAGCTTTTCCACCTCGACAGCTCCGTCGAGGCCCCTCCACTTT.

The J gene is TRBJ1-5, the V gene TRBV7-9, with a possible D match to TRBD1 (5 bases). Germline V lookup: CDR1 SEHNR, CDR2 FQNEAQ (reference sequence). V was pared by 5 bases and J by 3 bases, with 14 bases between. This CDR3 has 15 amino acids. As DNA, the CDR3 is TGTGCCAGCAGCGGCGTGGGGACTCACAATCAGCCCCAGCATTTT. It codes for CASSGVGTHNQPQHF.

This clone appeared a few times. The genes are TRBV6-1 and TRBJ1-5; 7 bases agree with TRBD1. Germline values: CDR1 MNHNS, CDR2 SASEGT. The CDR3 extends over 14 amino acids. With V trimmed by 7 bases and J by 1 base, 4 bases remained unmatched. CDR3 in DNA: TGTGCCAGCAACCCGACAGGGAGCAATCAGCCCCAGCATTTT. Its protein product is CASNPTGSNQPQHF.

The rearrangement joins TRBV28 to TRBJ2-3, with TRBD2 matching 9 bases. This CDR3 region has 15 residues. V trimming: 6 bases; J trimming: 6 bases; junction bases outside the gene matches: 10. CDR1 and CDR2 from the germline V gene are MDHEN and SYDVKM. The CDR3 sequence is CASSPTSGSPDTQYF. The CDR3 DNA reads TGTGCCAGCAGCCCTACTAGCGGGTCACCGGATACGCAGTATTTT.

This sequence joins TRBV28 and TRBJ2-3; D perhaps matches TRBD1 (6 bases). The CDR3 contains 15 residues. Germline-derived CDR1 and CDR2 are MDHEN and SYDVKM. Trimming shortened V by 3 bases and J by 2 bases, and 12 bases separated the two germline ends. Written as DNA, the CDR3 is TGTGCCAGCAGTTTGTCAGGGGTCATCACAGATACGCAGTATTTT. It encodes CASSLSGVITDTQYF. The full variable domain, rest sourced from reference TRBV28 and TRBJ2-3, is DVKVTQSSRYLVKRTGEKVFLECVQDMDHENMFWYRQDPGLGLRLIYFSYDVKMKEKGDIPEGYSVSREKKERFSLILESASTNQTSMYLCASSLSGVITDTQYFGPGTRLTVL.